The TCR beta chain described here comes from a study of blood T cell repertoires in COVID-19 (TCRdb year 2020). Describing the broader study: Samples covering the acute and convalescent phases of COVID-19 were provided by collaborators in the United States, Italy and Spain. The repertoires were released in a freely available public database intended as a resource for research on the immune response to SARS-CoV-2. The sample metadata nearly always contained a de-identified subject ID, COVID-19 status, age in years and sex. The dataset comprised deeply sampled blood TCRbeta repertoires from subjects exposed to, actively infected with, or recovered from COVID-19. The prospective study material was composed of cDNA or gDNA derived from T cells, B-cell-depleted T cells, or PBMCs. The samples were drawn from the first 160 participants of the ongoing ImmuneRACE study and from 950 to 1,500 subjects provided by 6 global collaborators. Where HLA class I and class II types were available, the types were taken from metadata supplied by the sample provider, not from assay-based typing. Overall study results and their limits: The quantity of clinical and demographic metadata differed by source and by participant and was supplied without curation.

TCRbeta CDR3 regions were amplified from genomic DNA by means of the immunoSEQ Assay, a bias-controlled multiplex PCR. The study's processing was this. The number of nucleated cells in each sample was estimated by amplification of reference gene primers within the assay. To quantify the absolute abundance of each unique TCRbeta CDR3 rearrangement, sequence reads were collapsed and filtered. For each sample, productive Simpson clonality was calculated by taking the square root of Simpson's diversity index across productive rearrangements. Here the immuneACCESS table is served through TCRdb, limited to in-frame sequences with V and J called. Missing clones are a known gap in these copies; in checked studies unresolved V genes cover under half, and the rest lacks a known reason. That table gives V, J and clone size, and the DNA gave D and trimming. This sample has roughly 280,000 clones in its table, and approximately 83% of those were observed once. Jointly, the top ten make up 8% to 13% of the sample.

As to this clone: Its cognate antigen has yet to be identified. No base-level quality is on record; no much larger clone is a single base apart.

V and J are trimmed by 0 bases and 2 bases, and the gene matches miss 4 bases of the junction. CDR1 and CDR2 are read off the germline V gene as SGHRS and YFSETQ. The CDR3 holds 16 amino acids from the cysteine to the phenylalanine. Only CDR3 DNA remains: 48 bases, in frame from the first base. Collaborating institutions collected whole blood in K2EDTA tubes following their own protocols. For TCRbeta analysis, collaborators shipped samples as frozen whole blood, isolated PBMCs, or DNA extracted from either of those sample types. The clonotype was recovered from a woman in her 70s with acute or convalescent COVID-19. The sample consisted of peripheral blood. The chain couples TRBV5-1 to TRBJ2-7; 11 nucleotides in the junction match TRBD2. The DNA sequence is TGCGCCAGCAGCTTGGCCCTAGCGGGGGGAGCCTACGAGCAGTACTTC. Protein translation: CASSLALAGGAYEQYF.